This entry describes one TCR beta chain. These data are taken from a study of cytomegalovirus exposure and HLA in healthy donors. The germline gives CDR1 MNHEY, CDR2 SMNVEV (reference sequence). CDR3 length equals 14 residues. V gave up 6 bases and J gave up 7 bases; unmatched junction bases: 7. The PCR contained 60 Vbeta and 13 Jbeta primers. Profiled with immunoSEQ multiplex PCR; TCRdb holds only in-frame clones, not every one. The sample holds fewer than 120,000 clones, around four fifths seen once. The sample taken for sequencing was PBMCs. The TCR comes from a man under 40 in good health and CMV-seropositive. The rearrangement links TRBV27 to TRBJ2-2; 8 bases agree with TRBD1. DNA of the CDR3: TGTGCCAGCAGGGGGGGACAGGCGGGCGGGGAGCTGTTTTTT. Its translation: CASRGGQAGGELFF.